The TCR beta chain described here comes from a study of blood T cell repertoires in COVID-19. Study context: COVID-19 samples, acute and convalescent, were from the United States, Italy and Spain. Sources were T cells, B-cell-depleted T cells, or PBMCs; the material itself was cDNA or gDNA.

As originally analysed: Reference gene primer amplification in the assay estimated nucleated cell counts. Sequencing used immunoSEQ multiplex PCR; TCRdb keeps in-frame clones, though not all of them. That table gives V, J and clone size, and the DNA gave D and trimming. The data show about 170,000 clones, roughly 84% seen once. Trimming removed 4 bases from V and 4 bases from J; junction bases left unmatched: 12. The CDR3 covers 16 residues. The V gene's germline CDR1 is MGHDK and CDR2 SYGVNS. This TCR was sampled from a man in his 60s who had recovered from COVID-19. The V and J genes are TRBV25-1 and TRBJ2-5; 7 bases match TRBD2. Sequenced input: peripheral blood. The CDR3, as DNA: TGTGCCAGCAGTGCCTTACGGGACTACCAATTAGAGACCCAGTACTTC. Protein sequence: CASSALRDYQLETQYF.